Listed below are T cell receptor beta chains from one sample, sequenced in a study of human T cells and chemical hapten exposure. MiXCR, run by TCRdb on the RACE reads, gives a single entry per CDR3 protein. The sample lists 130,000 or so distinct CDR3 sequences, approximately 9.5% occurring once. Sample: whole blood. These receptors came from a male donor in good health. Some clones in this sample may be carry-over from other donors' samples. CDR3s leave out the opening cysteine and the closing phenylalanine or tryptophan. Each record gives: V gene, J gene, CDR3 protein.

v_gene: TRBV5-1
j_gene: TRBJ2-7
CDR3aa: ASSFSGQRDSYEQY

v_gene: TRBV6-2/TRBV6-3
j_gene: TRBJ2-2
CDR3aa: ASSYVSNTGELF

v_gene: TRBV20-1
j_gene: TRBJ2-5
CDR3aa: SARDTSVMGTQY

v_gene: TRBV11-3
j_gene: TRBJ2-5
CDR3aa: ASSQVTGAQETQY

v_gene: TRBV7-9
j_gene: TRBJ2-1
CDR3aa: ASSSPLEVSSYNEQF

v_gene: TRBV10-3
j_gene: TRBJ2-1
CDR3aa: AASRTSGRTDNEQF

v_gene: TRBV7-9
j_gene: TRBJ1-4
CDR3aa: ASSFQATNEKLF

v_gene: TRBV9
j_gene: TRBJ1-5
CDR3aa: ASSAGTGGSNQPQH

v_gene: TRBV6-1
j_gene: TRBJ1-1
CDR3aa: ASSELKNTEAF

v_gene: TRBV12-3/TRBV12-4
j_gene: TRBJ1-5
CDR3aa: ASSLGLSNQPQH

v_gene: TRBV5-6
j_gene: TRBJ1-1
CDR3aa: ASSLFRHMNTEAF

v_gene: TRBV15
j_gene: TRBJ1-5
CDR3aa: ATSSRRQGNQPQH

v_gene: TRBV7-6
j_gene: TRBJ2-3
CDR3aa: ASSFLEGQGRTDTQY

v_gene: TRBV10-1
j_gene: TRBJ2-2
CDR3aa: ASMREGTGELF

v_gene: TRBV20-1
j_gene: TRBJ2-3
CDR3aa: SARDARVADTQY

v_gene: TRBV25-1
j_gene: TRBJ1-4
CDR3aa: ASTLRGSNEKLF

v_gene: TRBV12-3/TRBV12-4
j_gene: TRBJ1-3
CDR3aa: AIPRGQGGGNTIY

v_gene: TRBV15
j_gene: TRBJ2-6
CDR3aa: ATSRDLFERGHVGANVLT

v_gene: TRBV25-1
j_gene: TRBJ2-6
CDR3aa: ASSEWKGPGANVLT

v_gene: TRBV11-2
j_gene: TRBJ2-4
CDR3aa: ASSLSPSDLLSIAKNIQY

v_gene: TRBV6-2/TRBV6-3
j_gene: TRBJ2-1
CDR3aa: ASSYSGLAGINEQF

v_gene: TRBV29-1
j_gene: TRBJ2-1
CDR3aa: SVRTSGRVNEQF

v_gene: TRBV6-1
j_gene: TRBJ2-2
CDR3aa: ASSRIRNTGELF

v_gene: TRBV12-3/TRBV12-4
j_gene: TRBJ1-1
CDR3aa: ASRATGKNTEAF

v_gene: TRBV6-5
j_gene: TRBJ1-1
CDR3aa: ASYRVNTEAF

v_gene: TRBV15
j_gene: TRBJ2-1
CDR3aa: ATSSVLAGVKNEQF

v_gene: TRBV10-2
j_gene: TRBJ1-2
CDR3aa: ASSESSGVSYGYT

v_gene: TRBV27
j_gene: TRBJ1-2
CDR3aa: ASSSPTRDRGDYGYT

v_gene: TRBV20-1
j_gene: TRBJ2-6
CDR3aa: SAKPLVPLSGANVLT

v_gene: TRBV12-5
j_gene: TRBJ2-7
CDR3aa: ASGLVGTEASHEQY

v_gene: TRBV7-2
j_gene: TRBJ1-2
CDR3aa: ASSLGVTGQRGYT

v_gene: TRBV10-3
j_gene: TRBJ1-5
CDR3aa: AIKGVNSNQPQH

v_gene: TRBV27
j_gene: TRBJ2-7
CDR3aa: ASRGLAHEQY

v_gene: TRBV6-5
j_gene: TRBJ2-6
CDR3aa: ASSPRDRDLSGANVLT

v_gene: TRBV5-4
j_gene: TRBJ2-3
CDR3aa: ASSLELAMQDTQY

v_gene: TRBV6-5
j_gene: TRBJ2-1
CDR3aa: ASSERTGRDEQF

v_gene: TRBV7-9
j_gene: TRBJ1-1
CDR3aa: ASSQGITEAF

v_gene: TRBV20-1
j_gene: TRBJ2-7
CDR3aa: SARDRVGYEQY

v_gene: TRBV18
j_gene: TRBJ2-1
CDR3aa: ASSPGVFGTGWTNEQF

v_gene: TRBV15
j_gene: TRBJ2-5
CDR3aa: ATSRVPGTGVKETQY

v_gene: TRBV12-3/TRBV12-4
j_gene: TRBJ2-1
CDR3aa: ASSYQRSYNEQF

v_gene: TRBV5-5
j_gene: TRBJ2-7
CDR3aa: ASSFGQGKDEQY

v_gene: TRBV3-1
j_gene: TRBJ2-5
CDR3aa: ASSQGSKGREETQY

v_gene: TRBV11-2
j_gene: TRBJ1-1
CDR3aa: ASSRGTHMNTEAF

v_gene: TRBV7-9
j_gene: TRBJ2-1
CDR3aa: ASSLTSGGPSSYNEQF

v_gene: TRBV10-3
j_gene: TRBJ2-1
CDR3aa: AISDAGGYNEQF

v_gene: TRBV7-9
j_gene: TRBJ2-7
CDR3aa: ASSHPGQSYEQY

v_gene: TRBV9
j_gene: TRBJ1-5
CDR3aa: ASSNTGSNQPQH

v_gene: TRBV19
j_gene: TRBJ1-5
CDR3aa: ASSMRGPGNQPQH

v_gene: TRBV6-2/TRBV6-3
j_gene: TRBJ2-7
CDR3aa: ASTGQGRTYEQY

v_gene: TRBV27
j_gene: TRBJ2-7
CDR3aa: ARGRRQGRSEQY

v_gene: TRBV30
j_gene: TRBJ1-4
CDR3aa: AWIAKGGVTNEKLF

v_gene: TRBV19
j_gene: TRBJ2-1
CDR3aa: ASSIRALNHNEQF

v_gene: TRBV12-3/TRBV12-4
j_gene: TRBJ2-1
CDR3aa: ASRDGGVSYNEQF

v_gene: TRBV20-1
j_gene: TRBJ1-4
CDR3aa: SARNLGGSNEKLF

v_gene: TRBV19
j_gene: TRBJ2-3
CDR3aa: ASRSTGAGTDTQY

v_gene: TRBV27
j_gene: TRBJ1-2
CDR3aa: ASREGSHYGYT

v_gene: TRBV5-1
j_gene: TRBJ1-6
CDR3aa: ASSLDAGPPLH

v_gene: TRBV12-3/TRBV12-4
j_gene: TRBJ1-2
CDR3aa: ASSLGPSTTDGYT

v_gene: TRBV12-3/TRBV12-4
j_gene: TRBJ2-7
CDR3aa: ASSLQIQGFTYEQY